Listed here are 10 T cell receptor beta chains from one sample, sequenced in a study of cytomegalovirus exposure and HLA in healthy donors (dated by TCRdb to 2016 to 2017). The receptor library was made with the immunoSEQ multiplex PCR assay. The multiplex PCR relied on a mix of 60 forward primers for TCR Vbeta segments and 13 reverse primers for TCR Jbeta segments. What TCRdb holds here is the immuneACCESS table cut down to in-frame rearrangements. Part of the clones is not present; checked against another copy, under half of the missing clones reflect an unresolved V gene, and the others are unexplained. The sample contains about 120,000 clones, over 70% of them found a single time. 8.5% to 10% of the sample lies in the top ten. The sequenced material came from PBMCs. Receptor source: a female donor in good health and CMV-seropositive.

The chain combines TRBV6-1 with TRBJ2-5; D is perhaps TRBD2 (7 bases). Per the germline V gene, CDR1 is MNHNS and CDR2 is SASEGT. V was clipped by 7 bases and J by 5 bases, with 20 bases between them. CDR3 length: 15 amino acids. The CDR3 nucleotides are TGTGCCAGCACGGGACAAGCGGGACCGTGGGAGACCCAGTACTTC. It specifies CASTGQAGPWETQYF.

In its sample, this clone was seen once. CDR3 sequence reads: CATGGSNSNQPQHF. The CDR3 nucleotides read TGTGCTACGGGGGGCAGCAATAGCAATCAGCCCCAGCATTTT. This rearrangement joins TRBV30 to TRBJ1-5; weak D call: TRBD1 (6 bases). Per germline, CDR1 GTSNPN and CDR2 SVGIG (reference sequence). The CDR3 has 14 residues.

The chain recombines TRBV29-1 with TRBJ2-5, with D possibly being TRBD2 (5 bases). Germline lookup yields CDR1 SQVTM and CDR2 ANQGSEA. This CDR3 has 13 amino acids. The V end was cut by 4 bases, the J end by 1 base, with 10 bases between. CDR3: CSVAVRGQETQYF. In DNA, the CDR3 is TGCAGCGTTGCTGTCCGGGGCCAAGAGACCCAGTACTTC. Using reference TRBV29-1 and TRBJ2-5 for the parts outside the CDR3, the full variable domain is SAVISQKPSRDICQRGTSLTIQCQVDSQVTMMFWYRQQPGQSLTLIATANQGSEATYESGFVIDKFPISRPNLTFSTLTVSNMSPEDSSIYLCSVAVRGQETQYFGPGTRLLVL.

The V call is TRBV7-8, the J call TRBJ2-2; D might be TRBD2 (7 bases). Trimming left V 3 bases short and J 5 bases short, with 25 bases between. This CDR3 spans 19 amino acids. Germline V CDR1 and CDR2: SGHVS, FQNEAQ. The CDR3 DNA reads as TGTGCCAGCAGCTTTTCTGGGGTGGGGGCGGGGGCGAGTACCGGGGAGCTGTTTTTT. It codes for CASSFSGVGAGASTGELFF.

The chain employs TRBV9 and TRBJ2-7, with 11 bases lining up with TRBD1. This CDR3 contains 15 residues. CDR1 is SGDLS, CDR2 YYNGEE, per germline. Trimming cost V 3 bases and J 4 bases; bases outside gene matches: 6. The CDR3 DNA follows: TGTGCCAGCAGCGCGGACAGGGGGCAATGGTACGAGCAGTACTTC. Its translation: CASSADRGQWYEQYF.

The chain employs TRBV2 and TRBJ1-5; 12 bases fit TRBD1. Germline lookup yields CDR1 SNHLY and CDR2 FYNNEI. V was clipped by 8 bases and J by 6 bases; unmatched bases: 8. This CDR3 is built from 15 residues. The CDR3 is CASGRDRGLGQPQHF. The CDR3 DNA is TGTGCCAGCGGGCGGGACAGGGGGCTTGGTCAGCCCCAGCATTTT.

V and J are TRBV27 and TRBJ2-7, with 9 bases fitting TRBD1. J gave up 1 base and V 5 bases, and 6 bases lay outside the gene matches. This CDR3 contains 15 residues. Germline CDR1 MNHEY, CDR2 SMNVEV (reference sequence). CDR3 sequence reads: CASSLVGTGSYEQYF. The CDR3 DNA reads TGTGCCAGCAGTCTTGTCGGGACAGGGTCCTACGAGCAGTACTTC.

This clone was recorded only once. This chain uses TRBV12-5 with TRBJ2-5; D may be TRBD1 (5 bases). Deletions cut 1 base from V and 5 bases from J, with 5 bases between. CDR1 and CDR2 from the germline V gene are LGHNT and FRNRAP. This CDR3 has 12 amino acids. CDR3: CASGLEGETQYF. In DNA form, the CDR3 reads TGTGCTAGTGGTTTGGAGGGGGAGACCCAGTACTTC.

The CDR3 protein is CASQGQLYEQYF. CDR3 bases: TGTGCCAGCCAGGGACAACTCTACGAGCAGTACTTC. The chain employs TRBV7-3 and TRBJ2-7, with D possibly TRBD1 on 6 matching bases. This CDR3 comprises 12 residues. V lost 8 bases, J lost 3 bases, and 11 bases lay in between. The V gene's germline CDR1 is SGHTA and CDR2 FQGTGA.

The CDR3 loop reads CAWSFRDYGYTF. The CDR3 DNA reads TGTGCCTGGAGTTTTCGGGACTATGGCTACACCTTC. This sequence joins TRBV30 and TRBJ1-2; no firm D call. This CDR3 has 12 amino acids. In germline, CDR1 is GTSNPN, CDR2 SVGIG (reference sequence). V dropped 2 bases and J dropped 3 bases, with 7 bases sitting between them.